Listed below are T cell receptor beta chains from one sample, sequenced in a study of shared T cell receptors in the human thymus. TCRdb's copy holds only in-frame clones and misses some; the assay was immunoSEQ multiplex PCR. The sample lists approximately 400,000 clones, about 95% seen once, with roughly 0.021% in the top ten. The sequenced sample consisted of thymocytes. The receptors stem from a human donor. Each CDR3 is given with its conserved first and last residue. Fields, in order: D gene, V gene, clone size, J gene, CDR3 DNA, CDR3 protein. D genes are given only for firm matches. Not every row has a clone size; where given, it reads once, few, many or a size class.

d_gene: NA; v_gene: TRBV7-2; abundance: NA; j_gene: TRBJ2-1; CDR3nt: TGTGCCAGCAGCTTAAGGGGGACTATCTCCTACAATGAGCAGTTCTTC; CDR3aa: CASSLRGTISYNEQFF
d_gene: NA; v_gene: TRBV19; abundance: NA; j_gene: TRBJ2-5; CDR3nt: TGTGCCAGTACCGATAGGGGGAAGGGGACCCAGTACTTC; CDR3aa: CASTDRGKGTQYF
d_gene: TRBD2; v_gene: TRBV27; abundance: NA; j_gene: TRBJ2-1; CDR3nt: TGTGCCAGCTTTACTAGCGGGAACAATGAGCAGTTCTTC; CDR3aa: CASFTSGNNEQFF
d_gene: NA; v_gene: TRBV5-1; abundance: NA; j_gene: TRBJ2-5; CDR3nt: TGCGCCAGCAGCTTGGCCATCCAAACACTAAGATCCAGGCAGACCCAGTACTTC; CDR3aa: CASSLAIQTLRSRQTQYF
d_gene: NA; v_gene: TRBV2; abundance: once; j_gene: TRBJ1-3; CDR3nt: TGTGCCAGCAAGCGGGTGAAAGACTCTGGAAACACCATATATTTT; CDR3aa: CASKRVKDSGNTIYF
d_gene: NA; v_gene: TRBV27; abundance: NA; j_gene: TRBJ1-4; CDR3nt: TGTGCCAGCAGTTTACCACGCCGGAGGACTAATGAAAAACTGTTTTTT; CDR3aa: CASSLPRRRTNEKLFF
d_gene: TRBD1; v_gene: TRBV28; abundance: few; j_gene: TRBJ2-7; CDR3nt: TGTGCCAGCAGGCGGGACAGGCTCTACGAGCAGTACTTC; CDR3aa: CASRRDRLYEQYF
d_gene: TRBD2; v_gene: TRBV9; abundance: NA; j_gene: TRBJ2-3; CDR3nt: TGTGCCAGCAGCGGAAGGACTAGCGGGAGGATATTCCCAGATACGCAGTATTTT; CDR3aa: CASSGRTSGRIFPDTQYF
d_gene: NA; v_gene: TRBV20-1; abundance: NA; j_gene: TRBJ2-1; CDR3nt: TGCAGTGCGGTTTCACACAATGAGCAGTTCTTC; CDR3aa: CSAVSHNEQFF
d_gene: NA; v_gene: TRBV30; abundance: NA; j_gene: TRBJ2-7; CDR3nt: TGTGCCTGGAGTGTAAACCCCCCGACAGCATCCTACGAGCAGTACTTC; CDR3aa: CAWSVNPPTASYEQYF
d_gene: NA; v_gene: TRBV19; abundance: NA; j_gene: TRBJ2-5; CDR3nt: TGTGCCAGTAGAGATGAAGAGACCCAGTACTTC; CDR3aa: CASRDEETQYF
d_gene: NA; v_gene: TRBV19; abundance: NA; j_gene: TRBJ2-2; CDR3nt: TGTGCCAGTAGTCTTGGGGGGACACCCGGGACCGGGGAGCTGTTTTTT; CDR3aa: CASSLGGTPGTGELFF
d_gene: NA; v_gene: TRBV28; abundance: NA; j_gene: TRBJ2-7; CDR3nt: TGTGCCAGCAGTTTAAAGGGACTCCAGATTTCCTACGAGCAGTACTTC; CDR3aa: CASSLKGLQISYEQYF
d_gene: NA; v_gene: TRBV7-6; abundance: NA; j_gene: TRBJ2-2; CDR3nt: TGTGCCAGCAGCTTAGTTCCCGGGGAGCTGTTTTTT; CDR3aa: CASSLVPGELFF
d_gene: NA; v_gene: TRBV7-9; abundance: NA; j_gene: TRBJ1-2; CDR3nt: TGTGCCAGCAGCTTAAAGAACCCACAGGCCCTCAACTATGGCTACACCTTC; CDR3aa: CASSLKNPQALNYGYTF
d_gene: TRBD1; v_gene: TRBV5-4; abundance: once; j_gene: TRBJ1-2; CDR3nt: TGTGCCAGCAACATAAAATTACAGGGGACCTATGGCTACACCTTC; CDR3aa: CASNIKLQGTYGYTF
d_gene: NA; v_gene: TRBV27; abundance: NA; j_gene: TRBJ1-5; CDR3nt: TGTGCCAGCAGTTTTTGGGGTTCCAATCAGCCCCAGCATTTT; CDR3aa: CASSFWGSNQPQHF
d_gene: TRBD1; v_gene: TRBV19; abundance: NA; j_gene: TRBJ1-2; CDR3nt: TGTGCCAGTAGGATATCCCATAATACGGGACAGGGGAGCTACACCTTC; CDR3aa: CASRISHNTGQGSYTF
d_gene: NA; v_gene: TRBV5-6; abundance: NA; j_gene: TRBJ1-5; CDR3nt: TGTGCCAGCAGCTTGCGGAGGGAACATCAGCCCCAGCATTTT; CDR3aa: CASSLRREHQPQHF
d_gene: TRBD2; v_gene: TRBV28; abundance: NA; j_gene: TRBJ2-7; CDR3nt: TGTGCCAGCAGAGGGACTAGCGGGAGCTCCGAGCAGTACTTC; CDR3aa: CASRGTSGSSEQYF
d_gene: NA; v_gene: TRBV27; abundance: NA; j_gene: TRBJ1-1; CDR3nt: TGTGCCAGCAGGGCTGCGACAGTACTGAACACTGAAGCTTTCTTT; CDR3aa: CASRAATVLNTEAFF
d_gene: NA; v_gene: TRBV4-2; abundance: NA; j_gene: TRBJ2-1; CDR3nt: TGTGCCAGCAGCCAGTGCCCAGGGGATGAGCAGTTCTTC; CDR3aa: CASSQCPGDEQFF
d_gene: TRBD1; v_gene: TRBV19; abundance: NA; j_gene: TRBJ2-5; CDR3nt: TGTGCCAGAGGGACAGCGTTACAAGAGACCCAGTACTTC; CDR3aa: CARGTALQETQYF
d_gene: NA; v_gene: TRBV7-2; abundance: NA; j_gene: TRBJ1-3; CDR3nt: TGTGCCAGCAGCTGGGGACCGACTGGAAACACCATATATTTT; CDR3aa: CASSWGPTGNTIYF
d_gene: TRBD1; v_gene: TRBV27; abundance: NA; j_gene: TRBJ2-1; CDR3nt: TGTGCCAGCAGTTTACGGGACAGGGGAAGCAATGAGCAGTTCTTC; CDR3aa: CASSLRDRGSNEQFF
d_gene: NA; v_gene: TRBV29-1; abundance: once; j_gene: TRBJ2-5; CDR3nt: TGCAGCTCCTCGCCTAGGACACAAAATAAGACCCAGTACTTC; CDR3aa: CSSSPRTQNKTQYF
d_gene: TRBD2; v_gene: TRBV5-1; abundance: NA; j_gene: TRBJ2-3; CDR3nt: TGCGCCAGCAGCTTGTATGCCAGCGGGGGCGGCACAGATACGCAGTATTTT; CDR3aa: CASSLYASGGGTDTQYF
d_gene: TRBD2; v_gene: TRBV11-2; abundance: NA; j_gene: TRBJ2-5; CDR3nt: TGTGCCAGCAGCGGGGGAGTGCGGGAGGAACAAGAGACCCAGTACTTC; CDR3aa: CASSGGVREEQETQYF
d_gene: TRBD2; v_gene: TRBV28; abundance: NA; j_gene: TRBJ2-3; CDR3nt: TGTGCCAGCAGCCCCTGGCTAGCGGGAGTAACAGATACGCAGTATTTT; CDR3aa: CASSPWLAGVTDTQYF
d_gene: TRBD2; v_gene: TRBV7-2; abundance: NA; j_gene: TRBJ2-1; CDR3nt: TGTGCCAGCAGCCCTAGCCGGACTAGGAATGAGCAGTTCTTC; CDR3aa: CASSPSRTRNEQFF
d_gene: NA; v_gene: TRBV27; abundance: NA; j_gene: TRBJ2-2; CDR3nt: TGTGCCGTTTTGGGTGTCGGCACCGGGGAGCTGTTTTTT; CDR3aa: CAVLGVGTGELFF
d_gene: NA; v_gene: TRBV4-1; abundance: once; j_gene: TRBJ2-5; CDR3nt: TGCGCCAGCAGCCAAGATGGAATGTCGGAGACCCAGTACTTC; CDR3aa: CASSQDGMSETQYF
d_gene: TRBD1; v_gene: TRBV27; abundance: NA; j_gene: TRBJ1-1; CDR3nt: TGTGCCAGCAGCACGGGACAGGGGCTGAGGAACACTGAAGCTTTCTTT; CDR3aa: CASSTGQGLRNTEAFF
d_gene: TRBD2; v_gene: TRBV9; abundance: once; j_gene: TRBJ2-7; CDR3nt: TGTGCCAGCGGAGCGGGGAGAGGGACTAGCTCCTTCTACGAGCAGTACTTC; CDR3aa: CASGAGRGTSSFYEQYF
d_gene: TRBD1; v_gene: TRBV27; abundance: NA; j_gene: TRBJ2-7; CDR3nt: TGTGCCAGCAGTTTGCGTAGGCGGCAGGGGGCGAAAGAGCAGTACTTC; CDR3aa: CASSLRRRQGAKEQYF
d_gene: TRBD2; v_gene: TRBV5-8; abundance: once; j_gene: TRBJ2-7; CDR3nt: TGTGCCAGCAGCTTGGCTAGCGGGAGATACGAGCAGTACTTC; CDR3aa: CASSLASGRYEQYF
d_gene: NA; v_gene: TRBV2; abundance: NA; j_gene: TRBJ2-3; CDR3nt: TGTGCCAGCAGTGATGCGCGTAGGGTCACAGATACGCAGTATTTT; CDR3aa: CASSDARRVTDTQYF
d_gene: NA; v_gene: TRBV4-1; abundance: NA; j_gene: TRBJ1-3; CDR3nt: TGCGCCAGCAGCCAAGATGCAGGAGGCCTGGGGATCGGATACTCTGGAAACACCATATATTTT; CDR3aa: CASSQDAGGLGIGYSGNTIYF
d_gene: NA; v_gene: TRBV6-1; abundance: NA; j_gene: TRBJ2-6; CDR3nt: TGTGCCAGCATGGGACTCCGCTCTGGGGCCAACGTCCTGACTTTC; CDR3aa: CASMGLRSGANVLTF
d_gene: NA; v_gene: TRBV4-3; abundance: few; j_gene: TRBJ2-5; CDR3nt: TGCGCCAGCAGCCAAGAGTGGCGTCGGGCTTCACAAGAGACCCAGTACTTC; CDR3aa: CASSQEWRRASQETQYF
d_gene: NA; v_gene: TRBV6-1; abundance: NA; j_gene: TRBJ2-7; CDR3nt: TGTGCCAGCAGCTCAAAATGCGGACTTTCCTACGAGCAGTACTTC; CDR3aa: CASSSKCGLSYEQYF
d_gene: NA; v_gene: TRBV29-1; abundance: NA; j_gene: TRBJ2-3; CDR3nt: TGCAGCGTGGAGCCACCTGAGCGGGCAGGCACAGATACGCAGTATTTT; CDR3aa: CSVEPPERAGTDTQYF
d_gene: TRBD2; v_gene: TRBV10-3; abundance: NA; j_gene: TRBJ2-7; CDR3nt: TGTGCCATCAGCGGACCGGGAGGCAGGGCCTACGAGCAGTACTTC; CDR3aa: CAISGPGGRAYEQYF
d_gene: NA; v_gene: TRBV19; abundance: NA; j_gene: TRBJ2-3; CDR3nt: TGTGCCAGTACCATCTCGGGCCTTCGAGGCACAGATACGCAGTATTTT; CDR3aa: CASTISGLRGTDTQYF
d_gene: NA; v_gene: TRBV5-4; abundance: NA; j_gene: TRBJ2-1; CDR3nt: TGTGCCAGCAGCTTGTGGGTCACCCCGGGACGGGGGCACAATGAGCAGTTCTTC; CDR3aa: CASSLWVTPGRGHNEQFF
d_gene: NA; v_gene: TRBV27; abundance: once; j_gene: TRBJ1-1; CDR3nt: TGTGCCAGCAGTTTATTCGGGGGGCGGGTTCCTGAAGCTTTCTTT; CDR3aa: CASSLFGGRVPEAFF
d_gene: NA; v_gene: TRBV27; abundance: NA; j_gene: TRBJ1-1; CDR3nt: TGTGCCAGCAGTTCCTGGGGTGAAGCTTTCTTT; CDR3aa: CASSSWGEAFF
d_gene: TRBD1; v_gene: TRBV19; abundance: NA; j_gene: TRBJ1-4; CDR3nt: TGTGCCAGTATTGACAGGGGAGGAAAACTGTTTTTT; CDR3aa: CASIDRGGKLFF
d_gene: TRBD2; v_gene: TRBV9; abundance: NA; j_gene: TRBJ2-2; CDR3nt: TGTGCCAGCAGCGCTACTCTATGGGGAGGGGACACCGGGGAGCTGTTTTTT; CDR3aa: CASSATLWGGDTGELFF
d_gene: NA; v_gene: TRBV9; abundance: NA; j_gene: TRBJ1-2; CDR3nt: TGTGCCAGCAGCGTCCAGGCGATCTATGGCTACACCTTC; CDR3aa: CASSVQAIYGYTF
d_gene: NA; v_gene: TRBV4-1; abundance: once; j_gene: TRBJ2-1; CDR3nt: TGCGCCAGCAGCCAAGTGGCCCTGGGGCCTCCAAATGAGCAGTTCTTC; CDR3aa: CASSQVALGPPNEQFF
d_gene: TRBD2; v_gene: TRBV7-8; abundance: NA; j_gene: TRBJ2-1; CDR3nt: TGTGCCAGCACCTCTTCCGAACTAGCGGATTACAATGAGCAGTTCTTC; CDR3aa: CASTSSELADYNEQFF
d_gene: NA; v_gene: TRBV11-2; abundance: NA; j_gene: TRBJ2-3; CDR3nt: TGTGCCAGCAGCCCGATTGGGGGGGGCTGCAGGACAGATACGCAGTATTTT; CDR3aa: CASSPIGGGCRTDTQYF
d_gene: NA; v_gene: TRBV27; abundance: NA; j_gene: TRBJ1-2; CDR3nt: TGTGCCAGCAGTCCCCGGACAGAAAACTATGGCTACACCTTC; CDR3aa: CASSPRTENYGYTF
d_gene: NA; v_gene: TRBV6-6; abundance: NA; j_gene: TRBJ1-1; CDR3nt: TGTGCCAGCAGTGCACAGGGTTCTGAAGCTTTCTTT; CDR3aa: CASSAQGSEAFF